This TCR beta chain was identified during a study of T cell repertoires in ileal Crohn's disease. Study results and caveats: Compared with CD4 T cells, sorted CD8 cells carried more expanded clones.

V was trimmed by 0 bases and J by 2 bases, leaving 7 bases between them. This CDR3 is built from 14 residues. Germline V lookup: CDR1 SGHRS, CDR2 YFSETQ. Assay: immunoSEQ multiplex PCR; the TCRdb copy retains only in-frame clones and omits some. The sample contains 6,000 or so clones, about 95% of which appear only once. To note about this clone: What it binds is unknown.

The sample comprised ileal tissue. This clonotype was sampled from an adult with Crohn's disease. This chain uses TRBV5-1 with TRBJ2-3; D is undetermined. CDR3 in DNA: TGCGCCAGCAGCTTGGGCGGAATCACAGATACGCAGTATTTT. As protein: CASSLGGITDTQYF.